Given below is one T cell receptor (beta chain) in context. This sample was included in a study of cytotoxic CD8 clonotypes in ibrutinib-treated CLL. The CDR3 is made up of 14 amino acids. The V gene's germline CDR1 is MNHEY and CDR2 SVGAGI. V dropped 0 bases and J dropped 2 bases, with 8 bases sitting between them. The data were produced by immunoSEQ multiplex PCR, yet TCRdb's version contains in-frame clones alone and is incomplete. This table holds some 200,000 clones, about four fifths found once. Material: PBMCs, obtained after 12 months of ibrutinib treatment. V is TRBV6-5 and J is TRBJ2-7, with D possibly matching TRBD2 (5 bases). This clonotype was obtained from a human donor with chronic lymphocytic leukemia. CDR3 residues: CASSYSGLAYEQYF. The CDR3 DNA follows: TGTGCCAGCAGTTACTCCGGACTCGCCTACGAGCAGTACTTC.